These 24 T cell receptor beta chains were all obtained from the same sample, sequenced in a study of shared clonotypes between healthy human individuals. Assay used: immunoSEQ multiplex PCR; TCRdb lists only in-frame clones, some missing. The sample records about a million clones, 76% being singletons. Sequencing was carried out using memory CD4+ T cells sorted from blood. Subset indicated: CD45RA-negative fraction. The receptors come from a man aged 18 to 30 in good health.

The V and J genes are TRBV10-3 and TRBJ2-5, with D possibly TRBD2 on 6 matching bases. The ends were cut back, 0 bases at V and 2 bases at J, with 19 bases in the middle. In germline, CDR1 is ENHRY, CDR2 SYGVKD. The CDR3 is 18 residues long. The CDR3 coding sequence is TGTGCCATCAGTGAGTCCCTCCTGACTAGTGGGCAACAAGAGACCCAGTACTTC. Translated: CAISESLLTSGQQETQYF.

This clone was seen just once. The gene calls are TRBV27 and TRBJ1-2; TRBD1 is a possible D gene (6 bases). Trimming left V 0 bases short and J 8 bases short, with 16 bases between. The CDR3 consists of 15 residues. From germline, CDR1 is MNHEY and CDR2 SMNVEV (reference sequence). CDR3 region: CASSLSEGGLWGYTF. In DNA, the CDR3 is TGTGCCAGCAGTTTATCGGAAGGGGGGTTATGGGGCTACACCTTC.

CDR3 DNA: TGTGCCTGGAGCGGGGGGGGCACCGGGGAGCTGTTTTTT. Residues: CAWSGGGTGELFF. V is TRBV30 and J is TRBJ2-2; TRBD2 aligns across 8 bases. There are 13 residues in the CDR3. V lost 3 bases to trimming and J lost 4 bases; unmatched junction nucleotides: 1. CDR1 is GTSNPN, CDR2 SVGIG, per germline (reference sequence). Variable domain in full (rest from reference TRBV30 and TRBJ2-2): SQTIHQWPATLVQPVGSPLSLECTVEGTSNPNLYWYRQAAGRGLQLLFYSVGIGQISSEVPQNLSASRPQDRQFILSSKKLLLSDSGFYLCAWSGGGTGELFFGEGSRLTVL.

Here the CDR3 reads CASDFGLGQLATNEKLFF. DNA for the CDR3: TGTGCCAGCGACTTCGGGCTGGGACAGCTTGCAACTAATGAAAAACTGTTTTTT. The rearrangement joins TRBV5-8 to TRBJ1-4; 7 bases are a match to TRBD1. The CDR3 is 18 amino acids. The V segment lost 7 bases and the J segment 0 bases; nucleotides outside the gene matches: 15. Germline CDR1 SGHTS, CDR2 YDEGEE.

Notes on this clone: Additional DNA sequences in this sample encode the identical CDR3. This chain connects TRBV6-5 to TRBJ1-2, with D uncertain. CDR1 is MNHEY, CDR2 SVGAGI, per germline. Trimming removed 3 bases at V and 5 bases at J, with 10 bases between. There are 13 residues in the CDR3. CDR3 nucleotides: TGTGCCAGCAGTTATGTGGGCTTTTATGGCTACACCTTC. It specifies CASSYVGFYGYTF.

The chain carries TRBV6-5 and TRBJ2-2; TRBD1 might be the D (6 bases). The CDR3 has 14 amino acids. V lost 4 bases and J 4 bases, leaving 10 bases between the germline ends. Germline V gene data show CDR1 as MNHEY and CDR2 as SVGAGI. CDR3 amino acids: CASSWWGRTGELFF. CDR3 sequence (DNA): TGTGCCAGCAGTTGGTGGGGGCGCACCGGGGAGCTGTTTTTT.

The rearrangement joins TRBV14 to TRBJ1-1; perhaps TRBD1 as D (5 bases). The CDR3 has 14 residues. The germline gives CDR1 SGHDN, CDR2 FVKESK. The V end was cut by 2 bases, the J end by 5 bases, with 12 bases between. Written as DNA, the CDR3 is TGTGCCAGCAGCCAATCTGGGGGTCGGACTGAAGCTTTCTTT. Translated: CASSQSGGRTEAFF.

The DNA for the CDR3 is TGCGCCAGCAGCCAGCCCTTGGGGCAGTACAATGAGCAGTTCTTC. Amino acids: CASSQPLGQYNEQFF. The rearrangement uses TRBV4-1 and TRBJ2-1; the D gene is possibly TRBD1 (5 bases). Trimming shortened V by 3 bases and J by 4 bases, and 13 bases separated the two germline ends. This CDR3 contains 15 residues. Germline loops: CDR1 MGHRA, CDR2 YSYEKL.

This clone appeared once. This sequence joins TRBV6-6 and TRBJ2-2, with a weak D call TRBD1 (5 bases). Germline V CDR1 and CDR2: MNHNY, SVGAGI (reference sequence). CDR3 size: 16 residues. V lost 2 bases, J lost 1 base, and 11 bases lay in between. The CDR3 DNA reads as TGTGCCAGCAGTTACCCGGGTACAGGGAACACCGGGGAGCTGTTTTTT. This encodes CASSYPGTGNTGELFF.

The rearrangement links TRBV5-5 to TRBJ2-2; D possibly matches TRBD1 or TRBD2 (6 bases each). From germline, CDR1 is SGHKS and CDR2 YYEKEE (reference sequence). V gave up 4 bases and J gave up 6 bases, with 19 bases separating them. The CDR3 runs to 16 residues. The CDR3 DNA follows: TGTGCCAGCAGCCGTTACGCTCCGGGGGCCGCCGGGGAGCTGTTTTTT. Translating gives CASSRYAPGAAGELFF.

Here the CDR3 reads CASGEEGWYGYTF. In DNA, the CDR3 is TGTGCCTCCGGAGAGGAGGGTTGGTATGGCTACACCTTC. V gene TRBV30 combines with J gene TRBJ1-2; D is unclear. The V gene lost 7 bases and the J gene lost 5 bases, with 17 bases spanning the gap. The CDR3 runs to 13 residues. Germline V CDR1 and CDR2: GTSNPN, SVGIG (reference sequence). The complete variable domain, with remaining parts taken from reference TRBV30 and TRBJ1-2, reads SQTIHQWPATLVQPVGSPLSLECTVEGTSNPNLYWYRQAAGRGLQLLFYSVGIGQISSEVPQNLSASRPQDRQFILSSKKLLLSDSGFYLCASGEEGWYGYTFGSGTRLTVV.

This clone is a singleton in its sample. V and J are TRBV19 and TRBJ2-1; TRBD2 aligns across 8 bases. The CDR3 spans 14 residues. The trim removed 9 bases at V and 4 bases at J, leaving 8 bases unmatched. Germline values: CDR1 LNHDA, CDR2 SQIVND (reference sequence). CDR3 DNA sequence: TGTGCCAGCTCTCCGACTAGCGCTTACAATGAGCAGTTCTTC. Protein: CASSPTSAYNEQFF.

This clone was recorded once. This chain joins TRBV6-4 and TRBJ2-7, with D perhaps assigned TRBD1 or TRBD2 (6 bases each). From germline, CDR1 is MRHNA and CDR2 SNTAGT. This CDR3 region has 16 residues. Deletions cut 6 bases from V and 7 bases from J, with 25 bases between. In DNA form, the CDR3 reads TGTGCCAGCAGCCCTTCGGGACAAACCCCTGCGGGAGAGCAGTACTTC. Translating gives CASSPSGQTPAGEQYF.

This clone appeared many times. V is TRBV5-4 and J is TRBJ2-1; 10 nucleotides agree with TRBD1. V shed 4 bases, J shed 6 bases, and the junction held 7 bases outside the gene matches. CDR3 length equals 15 residues. CDR1 is SGHNT, CDR2 YYREEE, per germline (reference sequence). The CDR3 sequence is CASSGSGTGVNEQFF. The CDR3 DNA reads TGTGCCAGCAGCGGCTCCGGGACAGGGGTCAATGAGCAGTTCTTC.

The V and J genes are TRBV5-1 and TRBJ2-3; D is unresolved. Germline V gene lookup returns CDR1 SGHRS and CDR2 YFSETQ. The CDR3 runs 20 residues. V lost 0 bases and J lost 2, with 25 bases in between. This CDR3 reads CASSLGGAYGGPPNTDTQYF. The DNA for the CDR3 is TGCGCCAGCAGCTTGGGGGGTGCTTACGGTGGGCCCCCGAACACAGATACGCAGTATTTT.

In its sample, this clone was seen many times. The chain uses TRBV7-9 and TRBJ1-6; TRBD1 matches at 8 bases. Germline trimming cut 6 bases from V and 5 bases from J; bases unmatched to any gene: 3. From germline, CDR1 is SEHNR and CDR2 FQNEAQ (reference sequence). CDR3 length: 14 amino acids. The CDR3 bases are TGTGCCAGCAGGTTGACAGGGGATAATTCACCCCTCCACTTT. Translated: CASRLTGDNSPLHF.

This clone appeared a few times. The chain uses TRBV6-1 and TRBJ2-2; 12 bases agree with TRBD1. Per the germline V gene, CDR1 is MNHNS and CDR2 is SASEGT. With V trimmed by 5 bases and J by 9 bases, 7 bases remained unmatched. There are 15 residues in the CDR3. DNA of the CDR3: TGTGCCAGCAGTCTCCCCGGGACAGGGGGCCGGGAGCTGTTTTTT. Translation: CASSLPGTGGRELFF.

The chain has TRBV28 and TRBJ2-7; TRBD1 agrees at 7 bases. With V trimmed by 6 bases and J by 7 bases, 15 bases remained unmatched. This CDR3 has 15 amino acids. CDR1 is MDHEN and CDR2 is SYDVKM in the germline V gene. CDR3 amino acids: CASRGLTGTVWEQYF. CDR3 DNA: TGTGCCAGCAGGGGCCTGACAGGGACGGTCTGGGAGCAGTACTTC.

This clone was seen a handful of times. The V call is TRBV7-6, the J call TRBJ1-4; 7 positions agree with TRBD1. The V and J ends lost 2 bases and 3 bases, in that order; junction bases with no gene match: 6. The CDR3 runs to 16 residues. Germline CDR1 SGHVS, CDR2 FNYEAQ. Written as DNA, the CDR3 is TGTGCCAGCAGCTTATATGGACAGGACCCTAATGAAAAACTGTTTTTT. Amino acids: CASSLYGQDPNEKLFF.

This clone was counted between two and nine times. V is TRBV4-3 and J is TRBJ2-1, with D uncertain. V lost 1 base to trimming and J lost 1 base, with 11 bases between them. Per the germline V gene, CDR1 is LGHNA and CDR2 is YSLEER. The CDR3 totals 16 residues. The CDR3: CASSQAHRPSYNEQFF. Written as DNA, the CDR3 is TGCGCCAGCAGCCAAGCTCATAGGCCTTCCTACAATGAGCAGTTCTTC.

A note on this clone: Other DNA variants within this sample encode the same CDR3. The genes are TRBV30 and TRBJ2-3, with unresolved D. Trimming pared 0 bases from V and 4 bases from J, leaving 2 bases between. Germline V gives CDR1 GTSNPN, CDR2 SVGIG (reference sequence). There are 11 residues in the CDR3. CDR3 loop: CAWSVPDTQYF. Here the CDR3 DNA reads TGTGCCTGGAGTGTTCCAGATACGCAGTATTTT.

V and J are TRBV29-1 and TRBJ2-3; unclear D gene. Trimming removed 6 bases from V and 2 bases from J, with 9 bases in between. The V gene's germline CDR1 is SQVTM and CDR2 ANQGSEA. The CDR3 runs 12 residues. This CDR3 reads CSVSSATDTQYF. The DNA of the CDR3 is TGCAGCGTATCGTCAGCCACAGATACGCAGTATTTT.

This chain connects TRBV2 to TRBJ1-1, with 7 bases aligning to TRBD1. The trim removed 5 bases at V and 0 bases at J, leaving 6 bases unmatched. The CDR3 has 15 amino acids. Germline CDR1 and CDR2: SNHLY and FYNNEI. DNA of the CDR3: TGTGCCAGCAGTCTGCTGGGACAGATGAACACTGAAGCTTTCTTT. Protein product: CASSLLGQMNTEAFF.

V is TRBV14 and J is TRBJ2-2; 10 bases line up with TRBD1. CDR1 SGHDN and CDR2 FVKESK come from the germline V gene. Trimming removed 2 bases from V and 7 bases from J; junction bases left unmatched: 7. The CDR3 consists of 16 residues. The CDR3 sequence: CASSQPGTGVGGELFF. The DNA of the CDR3 is TGTGCCAGCAGCCAACCAGGGACAGGGGTAGGCGGGGAGCTGTTTTTT.